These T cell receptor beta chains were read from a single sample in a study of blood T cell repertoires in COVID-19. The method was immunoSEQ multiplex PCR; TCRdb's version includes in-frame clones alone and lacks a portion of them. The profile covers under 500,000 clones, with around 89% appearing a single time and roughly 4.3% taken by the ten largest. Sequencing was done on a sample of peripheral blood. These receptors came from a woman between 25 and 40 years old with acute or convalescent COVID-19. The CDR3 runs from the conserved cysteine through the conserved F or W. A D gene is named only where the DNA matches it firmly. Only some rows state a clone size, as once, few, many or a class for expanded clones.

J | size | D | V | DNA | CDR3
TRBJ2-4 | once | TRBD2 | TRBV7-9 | TGTGCCAGCAGCCCCCGTATTCGGCGGGGGTTAGCCAAAAACATTCAGTACTTC | CASSPRIRRGLAKNIQYF
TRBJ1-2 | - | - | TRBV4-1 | TGCGCCAGCAGCCTTAGACAGGCAGTAAGTGACTATGGCTACACCTTC | CASSLRQAVSDYGYTF
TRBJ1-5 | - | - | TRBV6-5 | TGTGCCAGCAGGTCAACAGAGTGGAATCAGCCCCAGCATTTT | CASRSTEWNQPQHF
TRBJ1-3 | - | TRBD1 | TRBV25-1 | TGTGCCAGCAGTAAACAGGGGCGAGGAAACACCATATATTTT | CASSKQGRGNTIYF
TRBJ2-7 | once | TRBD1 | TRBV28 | TGTGCCAGCAGTTTACAGGGGACAGGGGTCTACGAGCAGTACTTC | CASSLQGTGVYEQYF
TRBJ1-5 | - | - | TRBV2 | TGTGCCAGCGGCGTAGAGGGAAGAGGCCAGCCCCAGCATTTT | CASGVEGRGQPQHF
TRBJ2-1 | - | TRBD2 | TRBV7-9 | TGTGCCAGCAGCTCCCTAACTAGCGGGGGGGCGGATGAGCAGTTCTTC | CASSSLTSGGADEQFF
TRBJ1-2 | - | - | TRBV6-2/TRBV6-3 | TGTGCCAGCAGTTACTCCACAGCAGGGGTTGGTGGCTACACCTTC | CASSYSTAGVGGYTF
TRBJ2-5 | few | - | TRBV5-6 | TGTGCCAGCAGCTTGTGGTATACCCGGACAGTTCAAGAGACCCAGTACTTC | CASSLWYTRTVQETQYF
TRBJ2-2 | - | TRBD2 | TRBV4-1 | TGCGCCAGCAGCCCCCAGGGGCGGGGGGGCGTCGGGGAGCTGTTTTTT | CASSPQGRGGVGELFF
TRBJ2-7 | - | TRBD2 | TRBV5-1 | TGCGCCAGCAGCTCCTACAGCGGGGGGTACGAGCAGTACTTC | CASSSYSGGYEQYF
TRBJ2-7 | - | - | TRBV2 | TGTGCCAGCAGTGGGGACTCGATTACCTACGAGCAGTACTTC | CASSGDSITYEQYF
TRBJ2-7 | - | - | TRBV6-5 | TGTGCCAGCAGGGCGCGAGGGGAGGACGAGCAGTACTTC | CASRARGEDEQYF
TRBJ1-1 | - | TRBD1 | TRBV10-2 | TGCGCCACCTACTCTACGCAGGGGGACACTGAAGCTTTCTTT | CATYSTQGDTEAFF
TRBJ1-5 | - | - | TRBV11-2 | TGTGCCAGCAGCTTAGGGCGCGGGCAGCCCCAGCATTTT | CASSLGRGQPQHF
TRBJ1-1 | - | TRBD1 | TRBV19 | TGTGCCAGTAGTATAGCCCGGGCAGGGGGAAAGACTGAAGCTTTCTTT | CASSIARAGGKTEAFF